What follows are 21 T cell receptor beta chains derived from one specimen sequenced in a study of blood T cell repertoires in COVID-19. Method: immunoSEQ multiplex PCR; TCRdb's copy keeps in-frame clones and lacks some. In the table there are 200,000 to 250,000 clones, approximately 84% of which are singletons. What was sequenced was peripheral blood. The receptors originated from a man in his forties with acute or convalescent COVID-19.

The genes are TRBV7-2 and TRBJ2-2, with TRBD2 matching 9 bases. The CDR3 runs to 16 residues. Germline V CDR1 and CDR2: SGHTA, FQGNSA. J was trimmed by 1 base and V by 6 bases; bases with no gene match: 6. The CDR3 here is CASSRGAGGNTGELFF. The CDR3 bases are TGTGCCAGCAGTCGGGGAGCGGGGGGGAACACCGGGGAGCTGTTTTTT.

There are a few counts of this clone. The chain employs TRBV4-2 and TRBJ1-1; 9 bases align to TRBD1. Per the germline V gene, CDR1 is LGHNA and CDR2 is YNFKEQ. CDR3 length: 17 residues. With V trimmed by 1 base and J by 6 bases, 12 bases remained unmatched. CDR3 DNA: TGTGCCAGCAGCCAAGTAGATGGACGGGACAGGGCTTCTGAAGCTTTCTTT. This gives the protein CASSQVDGRDRASEAFF.

The J gene is TRBJ1-3, the V gene TRBV23-1; 7 nucleotides align to TRBD1. TRBV23-1 counts as an open reading frame of uncertain function. CDR3 length: 17 residues. V gave up 3 bases and J gave up 3 bases; unmatched junction bases: 11. This chain's CDR3 is CASSQPSRGQHGNTIYF. The CDR3 DNA reads TGCGCCAGCAGTCAGCCCTCTAGGGGACAGCATGGAAACACCATATATTTT.

The V call is TRBV12-5, the J call TRBJ1-1; no firm D call. The CDR3 has 16 residues. V was clipped by 2 bases and J by 5 bases, with 18 bases between them. Germline V lookup: CDR1 LGHNT, CDR2 FRNRAP. Here the CDR3 DNA reads TGTGCTAGTGGTTTGACGCGCGGGGTCTACGGGACTGAAGCTTTCTTT. Translating it yields CASGLTRGVYGTEAFF.

The chain employs TRBV5-1 and TRBJ2-1; 10 bases fit TRBD2. V lost 7 bases to trimming and J lost 6 bases; unmatched junction nucleotides: 7. The V gene's germline CDR1 is SGHRS and CDR2 YFSETQ. The CDR3 runs 14 residues. The CDR3 region has the DNA TGCGCCAGCCAATTAGCGGGGGGTTCCAATGAGCAGTTCTTC. This encodes CASQLAGGSNEQFF.

The chain employs TRBV5-4 and TRBJ2-7; the match to TRBD1 covers 8 bases. The V gene's germline CDR1 is SGHNT and CDR2 YYREEE (reference sequence). The CDR3 loop spans 17 amino acids. V dropped 3 bases and J dropped 1; count of bases not matched to a gene: 12. The CDR3 DNA follows: TGTGCCAGCAGCTCACCTGCCTTGGGGACAGGTTCCTACGAGCAGTACTTC. Translated, it gives CASSSPALGTGSYEQYF.

CDR3 DNA: TGCAGCGTTATACCAGGGGGAGAATTTTACAATGAGCAGTTCTTC. As protein: CSVIPGGEFYNEQFF. The rearrangement links TRBV29-1 to TRBJ2-1; 7 bases map to TRBD1. This CDR3 is built from 15 residues. The germline CDR1 and CDR2 sequences are SQVTM and ANQGSEA. The J segment lost 4 bases and the V segment lost 5 bases, leaving 11 bases of the junction unmatched.

The chain is built from TRBV7-2 and TRBJ2-5, with 13 positions matching TRBD2. V lost 5 bases to trimming and J lost 0 bases; unmatched junction nucleotides: 12. This CDR3 region has 19 residues. Germline assignment: CDR1 SGHTA and CDR2 FQGNSA. This CDR3 is CASSQERTSGGPYQETQYF. The CDR3 region has the DNA TGTGCCAGCAGCCAAGAGCGGACTAGCGGGGGACCGTACCAAGAGACCCAGTACTTC.

This clone was counted a few times. V is TRBV30 and J is TRBJ2-7; a possible D gene is TRBD1 (5 bases). Germline V CDR1 and CDR2: GTSNPN, SVGIG (reference sequence). The CDR3 is 13 residues long. The germline V and J ends were trimmed by 8 bases and 3 bases, with 17 bases remaining between them. The CDR3 coding sequence is TGTGCCAGCACAAGGGGCAGGAGCTACGAGCAGTACTTC. Residues: CASTRGRSYEQYF.

The chain is built from TRBV7-2 and TRBJ1-4; D not certain. This CDR3 is 15 amino acids long. Trimming removed 1 base at V and 5 bases at J, with 11 bases between. Germline V gives CDR1 SGHTA, CDR2 FQGNSA. The CDR3: CASSLVGVQNEKLFF. Here the CDR3 DNA reads TGTGCCAGCAGCTTAGTGGGAGTCCAGAATGAAAAACTGTTTTTT.

This clone appeared a few times. At the DNA level, this CDR3 is encoded by other sequences in the same sample as well. The V gene is TRBV4-3, the J gene TRBJ2-7, with 7 bases matching TRBD2. The ends lost 1 base at V and 0 bases at J; junction bases unmatched: 0. This CDR3 spans 14 amino acids. Germline V CDR1 and CDR2: LGHNA, YSLEER. CDR3 nucleotides: TGCGCCAGCAGCCAAGCGGGGGGCTCCTACGAGCAGTACTTC. It encodes CASSQAGGSYEQYF.

CDR3: CASSSVQGTLTGYTF. The CDR3 bases are TGTGCCAGCAGCTCCGTGCAGGGGACATTGACTGGCTACACCTTC. The chain links TRBV11-2 to TRBJ1-2; a possible D gene is TRBD1 (6 bases). The CDR3 contains 15 residues. From germline, CDR1 is SGHAT and CDR2 FQNNGV. Trimming took off 4 bases at V and 7 bases at J, with 19 bases between the two ends.

V is TRBV9 and J is TRBJ1-2; TRBD1 might be the D (6 bases). Trimming took 4 bases from V and 4 from J, leaving 14 bases between them. The length of the CDR3 is 14 residues. CDR1 and CDR2 (germline): SGDLS, YYNGEE. The CDR3 here is CASSPKTGLYGYTF. For the CDR3, the DNA is TGTGCCAGCAGCCCGAAGACAGGTCTCTATGGCTACACCTTC.

The chain combines TRBV29-1 with TRBJ2-1; TRBD1 agrees at 8 bases. V trimming: 5 bases; J trimming: 2 bases; junction bases outside the gene matches: 2. Germline V gene lookup returns CDR1 SQVTM and CDR2 ANQGSEA. The CDR3 is made up of 13 amino acids. CDR3 amino acids: CSVYRGTYNEQFF. The CDR3 DNA reads as TGCAGCGTTTACAGGGGGACCTACAATGAGCAGTTCTTC.

This chain links TRBV19 with TRBJ2-2; D gene ambiguous. The CDR3 length is 14 residues. V lost 0 bases and J lost 7, with 9 bases in between. Germline CDR1 LNHDA, CDR2 SQIVND (reference sequence). The CDR3 nucleotides are TGTGCCAGTAGTATAGATCTATTAGTCGGGGAGCTGTTTTTT. Protein: CASSIDLLVGELFF.

The chain combines TRBV9 with TRBJ1-2, with TRBD1 matching 10 bases. The CDR3 spans 14 residues. Trimming at V came to 3 bases and at J to 9 bases, leaving 8 bases not matched to a gene. Per the germline V gene, CDR1 is SGDLS and CDR2 is YYNGEE. CDR3 sequence (DNA): TGTGCCAGCAGCGCCTCCGGGACAGGGGCCCGCTACACCTTC. Translating it yields CASSASGTGARYTF.

The V and J genes are TRBV2 and TRBJ1-2; TRBD1 agrees at 8 bases. V lost 11 bases, J lost 13 bases, and 9 bases stayed unmatched. This CDR3 spans 10 amino acids. Looked up from germline, CDR1 is SNHLY and CDR2 is FYNNEI. CDR3 in DNA: TGTGCCTGGGGGACAGGCCCCTTCACCTTC. Its protein is CAWGTGPFTF.

CDR3: CASRTSGTGFSNQPQHF. Here the CDR3 DNA reads TGTGCCAGTAGGACTTCCGGGACAGGGTTTAGCAATCAGCCCCAGCATTTT. The J gene is TRBJ1-5, the V gene TRBV19; TRBD1 matches at 9 bases. The CDR3 is made up of 17 amino acids. CDR1 is LNHDA, CDR2 SQIVND, per germline (reference sequence). The junction had 9 bases not matched to a gene; V was cut back by 6 bases and J by 0 bases.

This rearrangement joins TRBV1 to TRBJ2-1; TRBD2, as called in the table, went unchecked against the DNA. TRBV1 is shown as a pseudogene. The CDR3 runs 17 residues. The CDR3 sequence: CTSSLPLGGGLRDEQFF. The CDR3 DNA reads TGCACCAGCAGCCTACCTTTGGGGGGGGGTTTGAGGGATGAGCAGTTCTTC.

This chain uses TRBV21-1 with TRBJ2-7; the D segment call TRBD2 is taken from the table without a DNA check. TRBV21-1 corresponds to a pseudogene. The CDR3 spans 19 residues. The DNA for the CDR3 is TGTGCCAGCAGCAAAGCCCTACATTTAGAGCGGGGGGGCATCTACGAGCAGTACTTC. Protein: CASSKALHLERGGIYEQYF.

This chain links TRBV29-1 with TRBJ1-1; 7 nucleotides agree with TRBD1. This CDR3 has 12 amino acids. The V gene's germline CDR1 is SQVTM and CDR2 ANQGSEA. With V trimmed by 4 bases and J by 5 bases, 4 bases remained unmatched. Written as DNA, the CDR3 is TGCAGCGTTGGAGGACAGGTGACTGAAGCTTTCTTT. This encodes CSVGGQVTEAFF. Full variable domain (missing parts from reference TRBV29-1 and TRBJ1-1): SAVISQKPSRDICQRGTSLTIQCQVDSQVTMMFWYRQQPGQSLTLIATANQGSEATYESGFVIDKFPISRPNLTFSTLTVSNMSPEDSSIYLCSVGGQVTEAFFGQGTRLTVV.